This paragraph covers one T cell receptor (beta chain) sequence. The antigen remains undetermined. The data belong to a study of OX40 agonist ivuxolimab in advanced cancers. Study-level results: Clonal expansion in partial responders at 0.1-3.0 mg/kg ranked among the lowest. On average, a greater number of expanded clones characterised CD8+ T cells relative to CD4+. The authors did not determine the antigen specificity of the expanded peripheral T cells.

Some clones are missing from TCRdb's copy, which holds only in-frame ones; the method was immunoSEQ multiplex PCR. In the table there are 55,000 to 70,000 clones, under 90% of which are singletons. This TCR was recovered from an adult with an advanced solid tumor such as melanoma, head and neck, liver or kidney cancer. The specimen was CD4+ or CD8+ T cells sorted from blood, collected in a trial of the OX40 agonist ivuxolimab.

The CDR3 reads CASSLGADTQYF. The DNA of the CDR3 is TGTGCCAGCAGCTTAGGTGCAGATACGCAGTATTTT. The rearrangement uses TRBV7-2 and TRBJ2-3, with D uncertain. The ends were cut back, 1 base at V and 4 bases at J, with 3 bases in the middle. This CDR3 spans 12 amino acids. Per the germline V gene, CDR1 is SGHTA and CDR2 is FQGNSA.